This T cell receptor (beta chain) was profiled in a study of blood T cell repertoires in COVID-19. Across the whole study: PBMCs, B-cell-depleted T cells, or T cells provided the cDNA or gDNA that made up the material.

Produced via immunoSEQ multiplex PCR; TCRdb's table is partial and in-frame only. This sample has some 460,000 clones; about 90% occur once, and the top ten carry approximately 2%. CDR1 and CDR2 from the germline V gene are MNHEY and SMNVEV (reference sequence). CDR3 size: 16 residues. The V gene end was trimmed by 5 bases and the J gene end by 1 base; junction bases not matched to a gene: 8. Those enrolled, adults aged about 18 to 95 years, came from about 24 US areas. The study assigned cohorts using participant-reported clinical history. This sequence originates from a woman younger than 30 with acute COVID-19. J is TRBJ1-1 and V is TRBV27, with 9 bases aligning to TRBD1. The sequenced material came from PBMCs or T cells enriched from blood (not recorded which). The DNA of the CDR3 is TGTGCCAGCAGTCTAAACGGACAGGGGAGGAACACTGAAGCTTTCTTT. Encoded protein: CASSLNGQGRNTEAFF.